These 5 T cell receptor beta chains were sequenced from one sample in a study of breast tumors, draining lymph nodes, adjacent tissues. Breast cancer patients provided tissue from their axillary draining lymph nodes. One entry per CDR3 protein, called by TCRdb with MiXCR from the multiplex PCR reads. The sample has 150,000 to 200,000 distinct CDR3 sequences; 33% are singletons. The source material was axillary lymph node tissue. The receptors originated from a female donor with breast cancer. Some clones in this sample may be carry-over from other donors' samples.

CDR3 sequence (DNA): TGCGCCAGCAGCCCGCTCGGGGTAGCGGGGTTAGAGACCCAGTACTTC. Translation gives CASSPLGVAGLETQYF. This chain links TRBV5-1 with TRBJ2-5; 8 bases are a match to TRBD2. This CDR3 comprises 16 residues. Germline CDR1 and CDR2: SGHRS and YFSETQ. J lost 4 bases, V lost 4 bases, and 12 bases had no gene match. The whole variable domain, remainder taken from reference TRBV5-1 and TRBJ2-5, is KAGVTQTPRYLIKTRGQQVTLSCSPISGHRSVSWYQQTPGQGLQFLFEYFSETQRNKGNFPGRFSGRQFSNSRSEMNVSTLELGDSALYLCASSPLGVAGLETQYFGPGTRLLVL.

This clonotype was counted only a few times. This sequence joins TRBV28 and TRBJ1-1; 12 nucleotides agree with TRBD1. The CDR3 contains 17 residues. V lost 3 bases to trimming and J lost 5 bases; unmatched junction nucleotides: 10. CDR1 and CDR2 (germline): MDHEN, SYDVKM. CDR3 protein: CASSLGKGTGGKTEAFF. The CDR3 DNA follows: TGTGCCAGCAGTTTGGGAAAAGGGACAGGGGGCAAGACTGAAGCTTTCTTT.

The table lists this clonotype with many counts. The V and J genes are TRBV24-1 and TRBJ2-1, with TRBD2 matching over 12 bases. With 0 bases clipped from V and 7 bases from J, the junction kept 3 bases outside the gene matches. Germline CDR1 and CDR2: KGHDR and SFDVKD. The CDR3 contains 16 residues. The CDR3 here is CATSDLATSGRNEQFF. The CDR3 DNA reads as TGTGCCACCAGTGATTTGGCAACTAGCGGGAGGAATGAGCAGTTCTTC.

This clonotype was seen a few times. A much larger clonotype is one base distant, so this may be a read error. This is likely a read error, given that the CDR3 carries no conserved phenylalanine or tryptophan at its end. J is TRBJ2-4 and V is TRBV7-2; 10 bases are a match to TRBD1. The junction had 2 bases not matched to a gene; V was cut back by 5 bases and J by 4 bases. Germline CDR1 SGHTA, CDR2 FQGNSA. The CDR3 has 14 amino acids. The CDR3: CASSVGQGKNIQYL. In DNA form, the CDR3 reads TGTGCCAGCAGCGTGGGACAGGGGAAAAACATTCAGTACCTC.

The chain links TRBV5-6 to TRBJ2-5; 8 positions match TRBD2. The length of the CDR3 is 15 residues. Germline V gene lookup returns CDR1 SGHDT and CDR2 YYEEEE. J was trimmed by 4 bases and V by 4 bases; bases with no gene match: 9. CDR3 amino acids: CASSRLAAGGETQYF. The CDR3 bases are TGTGCCAGCAGCCGGCTAGCGGCGGGGGGAGAGACCCAGTACTTC.